The text below deals with one T cell receptor beta chain. Antigen: not known. TCRdb's copy holds only in-frame clones and misses some; the assay was immunoSEQ multiplex PCR. In the table there are approximately 88,000 clones, just over 90% of which are singletons. The CDR3 extends over 15 amino acids. Germline lookup yields CDR1 KGHSH and CDR2 LQKENI. V lost 3 bases to trimming and J lost 3 bases; unmatched junction nucleotides: 5. The sample is drawn from a study of T cell responses to AZD1222 COVID-19 vaccine. Notes on the study in general: Only a handful of people who got AZD1222 tested seropositive at baseline. A mostly white British donor set with more females was recruited, and clonal diversity was possibly underestimated. Nearly half of the spike-specific TCRs reportedly recognize variant regions that carry no mutations. Spike-specific TCR breadth rose after two AZD1222 doses, and depth rose as well.

J is TRBJ1-2 and V is TRBV18; 9 bases agree with TRBD1. The material was peripheral blood, obtained 28 days after the second AZD1222 dose. This clonotype originated in an adult who received the AZD1222 COVID-19 vaccine. The CDR3 sequence is CASSPGQGTDYGYTF. CDR3 nucleotide sequence: TGTGCCAGCTCACCTGGACAGGGGACCGACTATGGCTACACCTTC.